Below are 2 T cell receptor beta chains sequenced from a single sample in a study of T cell repertoires in cytomegalovirus infection. TCRdb analysed the reads with MiXCR anew, one entry per CDR3 protein. The sample carries about 740,000 distinct CDR3 sequences, roughly 36% recorded once. Sequencing input: PBMCs. These receptors were taken from a human donor in good health (CMV status not recorded). Some clones in this sample may be carry-over from other donors' samples.

This chain connects TRBV28 to TRBJ1-5, with TRBD1 as a possible D gene (6 bases). The CDR3 extends over 17 amino acids. Per germline, CDR1 MDHEN and CDR2 SYDVKM. V gave up 1 base and J gave up 7 bases, with 20 bases separating them. CDR3 coding DNA: TGTGCCAGCAGTTTATCGAGCGACAGGTTTTTTTTACAGCCCCAGCATTTT. Protein: CASSLSSDRFFLQPQHF.

The J gene is TRBJ2-7, the V gene TRBV12-3 or TRBV12-4; 8 nucleotides match TRBD1. Losses at the gene ends were 3 bases for V and 6 bases for J; bases not matched to a gene: 10. The CDR3 totals 15 residues. The chain's CDR3 is CASSLRTGFYSEQYF. CDR3 nucleotides: TGTGCCAGCAGTTTGAGGACAGGGTTCTATAGCGAGCAGTACTTC.